The source of this T cell receptor beta chain is a study of cytomegalovirus exposure and HLA in healthy donors listed by TCRdb under 2017. General notes on the study: An earlier analysis of roughly 610 of the donors reported about 280 Gb of sequence data and around 120 million unique TCR beta sequences obtained from about 170 million T cells. Rather than drawing on any new phenotypic data, the later analysis identified candidate immune exposures from TCR beta sequences and the way those sequences occurred across donors. An early release covering roughly 600 HLA-typed donors comprised 250 to 350 gigabases of sequencing data and around 86 million unique TCR sequences. In a later analysis, previously published TCR beta repertoires from 550 to 750 donors were re-analyzed and high-resolution HLA genotyping was added so that TCR occurrence patterns could be studied. Four to six DR-DQ haplotypes were handled as single units for association and clustering, since linkage in the cohort was strong. Donor age, sex, ethnicity and CMV serostatus were collected together with the repertoire data. In addition to the first cohort of 500 to 850 subjects, a separate validation cohort of 120 different subjects was used. An earlier analysis of roughly 580 of the donors used high-throughput TCR beta sequencing to judge whether each TCR beta V gene segment behaved as functional or pseudogenic. The aim of the study was to test whether cataloging public T cell receptors could identify signatures of past pathogen exposure. The T cell repertoires of around 730 subjects were profiled by immunosequencing and related to cytomegalovirus serostatus. Both class I and class II loci were covered by HLA typing, at four-digit resolution. In a later genetic analysis, genome-wide SNP genotypes for about three fifths of the roughly 670 donors were used, and that subset was treated as a discovery cohort. Among the approximately 400 genotyped donors, about 83% belonged to the genetic ancestry cluster associated with self-reported Caucasian donors. Typing coverage differed by locus: A, B, C, DRB1 and DQB1 were typed in about 620-630 donors, DQA1 in 500 to 550, DPA1 in around 610, and DPB1 in roughly 470. Among a few hundred genotyped donors of the cohort, an average of about 240,000 unique TCR beta nucleotide sequences were sequenced per donor, roughly 20% of them non-productive. To predict cytomegalovirus infection status, the study combined high-throughput TCR immunosequencing, statistical association of individual TCRs with disease status, and machine learning. All discovery cohort repertoires had been generated on a single sequencing platform. The paper as a whole reports these results and caveats: When HLA alleles, especially DR and DQ, strongly co-occurred, attributing TCR associations to individual alleles was difficult. A later analysis found that most CMV-associated TCR beta chains appeared HLA-restricted, with HLA associations seemingly driven largely by CMV exposure. A few of the identified cytomegalovirus-associated TCR beta chains were confirmed in vitro to be specific for cytomegalovirus antigens. Several of the top co-occurrence clusters appeared to be linked to parvovirus B19, influenza, CMV and Epstein-Barr virus, according to a later analysis. The 87-base-pair reads could not distinguish some IMGT-functional V segments, including TRBV6-2 and TRBV6-3, so those segments were excluded. A further reported finding was that TCR beta sequences accurately predicted the HLA-A and HLA-B alleles for most subjects in the first cohort. A group of highly shared sequence variants was considered likely to be a technical artifact of the sequencing pipeline. An association between a missense DCLRE1C variant and V-gene and J-gene trimming of TCR beta chains was found in a later genetic analysis and replicated in an independent cohort. Only TCR beta chains were sequenced in this cohort, and the absence of alpha or paired-chain data limited detectable features. The presence/absence analyses assumed that sequencing depth was roughly uniform across donors, and that assumption may not be true. A total of 150 to 200 TCR beta chains were listed by the study as associated with cytomegalovirus. Most TCR sequences were seen in very few donors, while some public TCRs were found in many individuals. Some 16 rarely observed V segments, including chromosome 9 orphons, were excluded from the earlier analysis of some 590 of the donors because counts were too low. The only immune exposure information available for the cohort was CMV serostatus. A later analysis found that HLA-associated TCR beta chains were more clonally expanded and had lower generation probabilities than equally common non-associated chains. In a later analysis, TCR association rates were found to vary across HLA loci, with the most associated TCRs seen for DRB1 alleles and the fewest for HLA-C alleles. In both the original and validation cohorts, the classifier was reported to diagnose cytomegalovirus status with high specificity and sensitivity. Because HLA typing was missing for some donors at each locus, association tests included only the typed subset. It was suggested by the authors that the approach could potentially be generalized to other disease states and immunological phenotypes. Correlated functional status among segregating V segments might reflect linkage disequilibrium, but an unknown experimental factor could not be ruled out. A later genetic analysis reported fewer N-insertions in productive TCRs among donors in an Asian-associated ancestry cluster than the roughly 690-donor mean. A later analysis associated some 17,000 TCR beta sequences with specific HLA alleles at a false discovery rate of 0.05. In an earlier analysis of some 500 of the donors, most TCR beta V segments were observed in productive rearrangements about 87% or about 30% of the time, broadly matching IMGT annotations.

The method behind the library was the immunoSEQ multiplex PCR assay. For the multiplex PCR, a mixture combining 60 forward primers for TCR Vbeta segments and 13 reverse primers for TCR Jbeta segments was used. Amplification of the CDR3 region of rearranged TCR beta genes was performed with a multiplex PCR assay on genomic DNA. Amplified TCR beta libraries were sequenced as 87-base-pair reads on the Illumina HiSeq System. The original methods were these. Across the 500 to 750 repertoires, a later analysis counted 60 million to 90 million unique TCR beta chains, around 10 million of which were shared by at least two donors. A nearest-neighbor algorithm error-corrected the raw reads and collapsed the reads into unique sequences, merging closely related sequences to remove PCR and sequencing errors. V, D and J gene segments were assigned by aligning CDR3 sequences to IMGT reference sequences. For a sequence to be retained, at least a six-nucleotide match to both a V gene segment and a J gene segment was required. Rearrangements were called productive when the CDR3 lacked stop codons and stayed in frame with V and J; all others were non-productive. CDR3 was defined by IMGT convention, running from the second conserved V-encoded cysteine to the conserved J-encoded phenylalanine. Sequences without an unambiguous match to a single V gene segment were excluded from the earlier analysis of approximately 560 of the donors. An earlier analysis of several hundred of the donors called V segments functional above 56.7% productive rearrangements and segregating when the between-donor standard deviation exceeded 5%. A statistical classification framework was built to diagnose cytomegalovirus status from the catalog of TCR beta chain sequences. In a later analysis, TCR nucleotide sequences were compared against IMGT/GENE-DB human TR gene sequences so that V and J genes could be assigned. In a later analysis, CDR3 sequences and most-parsimonious VDJ recombination scenarios were assigned using the TCRdist pipeline. A later analysis defined each TCR beta chain by its CDR3 amino acid sequence plus V-gene family, and excluded reads lacking a unique V-gene family. In a later analysis, 450 to 600 highly shared, low-generation-probability nucleotide sequences were removed to address suspected cross-contamination and a sequencing artifact. In a later analysis, a clonal expansion index for each public chain was calculated from normalized within-repertoire ranks of inferred template counts. In a later analysis, generation probabilities were computed with a VDJ recombination model fitted to out-of-frame rearrangements, and the resulting probabilities were checked against IGoR. A later analysis scored TCR-TCR, TCR-HLA and TCR-CMV co-occurrence with hypergeometric tests, applying a repertoire-size bias correction to TCR pairs. In a later analysis, false discovery rates were estimated by permuting HLA or CMV assignments 20 times. In a later analysis, co-occurring TCRs were grouped using DBSCAN, and TCRdist sequence similarity was added for clustering within HLA-allele-positive subsets. Co-occurrence clustering excluded repertoires with fewer than 30,000 or more than 120,000 public chains, plus five with anomalous nucleotide sharing. Drawn from immuneACCESS, this table holds only the in-frame rearrangements with V and J called that TCRdb kept. Clones are partly lost; checked studies trace under half to an unresolved V gene and leave the rest unexplained. The V and J calls and the clone size are those of that table, but D and trimming were determined from the DNA. This sample lists 170,000 or so clones; roughly 78% were detected once. In total, the top ten clones hold approximately 13% of the sample.

About this clone: No cognate antigen has been identified for it. No much larger clone is present one base from it, and per-base qualities are unavailable.

The cohort consisted of some 730 healthy bone marrow donors. Cohort members were all nominally healthy when sampled, although unrecorded immune exposures were likely present. The donor tested CMV seropositive, placing the donor among the roughly 270 seropositive members of the cohort. A peripheral blood sample was collected from each donor, and TCR beta sequencing was performed on peripheral blood mononuclear cells. The Qiagen DNeasy Blood Extraction Kit was used to extract genomic DNA from the blood cell samples. The CDR3 starts with the cysteine, ends with the phenylalanine, and has 15 residues. Left in the record is the CDR3 DNA by itself, 45 bases read in frame from the first base. Trimming costs V 2 bases and J 4 bases, and their ends lie 14 bases apart. For CDR1 and CDR2, the germline V gene lists SGHAT and FQNNGV.

The chain joins TRBV11-2 to TRBJ2-5; no D gene can be assigned with confidence. The receptor comes from a woman aged 45-59 years in good health and CMV-seropositive. Material for sequencing was PBMCs. The CDR3 region: CASSLFAGRGETQYF. The sequence in DNA is TGTGCCAGCAGCTTATTCGCTGGTCGAGGAGAGACCCAGTACTTC.